Sequencing of this T cell receptor beta chain was carried out in a study of CD8 T cells in Susac syndrome. The length of the CDR3 is 14 residues. V shed 0 bases and J shed 5 bases, with 13 bases lying between them. Germline lookup yields CDR1 GTSNPN and CDR2 SVGIG (reference sequence). With random hexamers, reverse transcription was performed on roughly 0.45 to 1 ug of RNA. TCRdb called the immunoSEQ multiplex PCR reads again in MiXCR, with one record for every CDR3 protein. The table includes about 150,000 distinct CDR3 sequences, 90% to 95% detected once. The chain links TRBV30 to TRBJ1-2; the D gene is possibly TRBD1 (6 bases). Sequenced sample: CD8+ T cells from PBMCs. The TCR comes from a human donor with multiple sclerosis. The CDR3 DNA follows: TGTGCCTGGAGTGTAGCCAGGGGTATGTATGGCTACACCTTC. It is translated as CAWSVARGMYGYTF.